Below are 9 T cell receptor beta chains sequenced from a single sample in a study of blood T cell repertoires in COVID-19. TCRdb's copy holds only in-frame clones and misses some; the assay was immunoSEQ multiplex PCR. Found here are fewer than 80,000 clones, 88% of them singletons; the top ten hold 9.1%. Sequencing was carried out using peripheral blood. The receptor set was obtained from a human donor in a cohort sampled during active COVID-19.

The V call is TRBV29-1, the J call TRBJ2-2; tentative D call: TRBD1 (5 bases). Trimming stripped 0 bases from V and 4 bases from J, with 12 bases between. Germline CDR1 and CDR2: SQVTM and ANQGSEA. The CDR3 spans 15 residues. CDR3 bases: TGCAGCGTTGAAGAACGGCGGACAAGCACCGGGGAGCTGTTTTTT. This codes for CSVEERRTSTGELFF.

The chain joins TRBV24-1 to TRBJ1-1; 7 bases line up with TRBD1. The junction had 15 bases not matched to a gene; V was cut back by 11 bases and J by 4 bases. Germline CDR1 KGHDR, CDR2 SFDVKD. The CDR3 spans 15 residues. CDR3 region: CAITPSTSGGTEAFF. For the CDR3, the DNA is TGTGCCATTACTCCTTCGACCTCAGGGGGCACTGAAGCTTTCTTT.

The gene calls are TRBV3-1 (or the pseudogene TRBV3-2) and TRBJ2-1; 7 bases align to TRBD1. The CDR3 runs to 16 residues. The germline gives CDR1 LGHDT, CDR2 YNNKEL (reference sequence). With 1 base clipped from V and 9 bases from J, the junction kept 12 bases outside the gene matches. The CDR3 DNA reads TGTGCCAGCAGCCAAGGGGGGACCAGGGGGAACAGTGAGCAGTTCTTC. Translating gives CASSQGGTRGNSEQFF.

The chain employs TRBV6-5 and TRBJ2-2, with 7 bases aligning to TRBD1. The junction had 4 bases not matched to a gene; V was cut back by 6 bases and J by 3 bases. Germline-derived CDR1 and CDR2 are MNHEY and SVGAGI. The length of the CDR3 is 14 residues. As DNA, the CDR3 is TGTGCCAGCAGCAACAGGGGAGACACCGGGGAGCTGTTTTTT. As protein: CASSNRGDTGELFF.

This rearrangement joins TRBV12-5 to TRBJ2-1, with D perhaps TRBD2 (6 bases). The germline gives CDR1 LGHNT, CDR2 FRNRAP. V gave up 1 base and J gave up 6 bases, with 10 bases separating them. The CDR3 has 14 residues. The CDR3 nucleotides read TGTGCTAGTGGTTTGGGGGCGGAGGGCAATGAGCAGTTCTTC. Amino acids: CASGLGAEGNEQFF.

The CDR3 loop is CASSPLQGANGELFF. CDR3 DNA: TGCGCCAGCAGCCCACTGCAGGGGGCGAACGGGGAGCTGTTTTTT. The rearrangement joins TRBV5-1 to TRBJ2-2; 8 nucleotides match TRBD1. Unmatched junction bases numbered 9, after V lost 4 bases and J lost 7 bases. Germline assignment: CDR1 SGHRS and CDR2 YFSETQ. The CDR3 runs 15 residues.

The chain combines TRBV25-1 with TRBJ1-1; D gene uncertain. The CDR3 is made up of 15 amino acids. Germline values: CDR1 MGHDK, CDR2 SYGVNS. V gave up 3 bases and J gave up 2 bases, with 13 bases separating them. The CDR3 loop reads CASSDRTELNTEAFF. In nucleotides, the CDR3 is TGTGCCAGCAGTGACCGCACAGAATTAAACACTGAAGCTTTCTTT. Full variable domain (missing parts from reference TRBV25-1 and TRBJ1-1): EADIYQTPRYLVIGTGKKITLECSQTMGHDKMYWYQQDPGMELHLIHYSYGVNSTEKGDLSSESTVSRIRTEHFPLTLESARPSHTSQYLCASSDRTELNTEAFFGQGTRLTVV.

The chain joins TRBV28 to TRBJ1-6; tentative D call: TRBD1 (5 bases). The germline gives CDR1 MDHEN, CDR2 SYDVKM. Trimming stripped 4 bases from V and 8 bases from J, with 15 bases between. This CDR3 is built from 15 residues. The DNA for the CDR3 is TGTGCCAGCAGTTCCGGGGGACTGGACGATTCACCCCTCCACTTT. Amino acid sequence: CASSSGGLDDSPLHF.

This CDR3 reads CASSEACTGQGCSEQFF. The DNA for the CDR3 is TGCGCCAGCAGTGAAGCATGTACCGGACAGGGGTGTAGTGAGCAGTTCTTC. The chain recombines TRBV10-1 with TRBJ2-1; 9 bases match TRBD1. Germline CDR1 and CDR2: WNHNN and SYGVQD (reference sequence). V lost 3 bases, J lost 9 bases, and 15 bases stayed unmatched. This CDR3 is built from 17 residues.